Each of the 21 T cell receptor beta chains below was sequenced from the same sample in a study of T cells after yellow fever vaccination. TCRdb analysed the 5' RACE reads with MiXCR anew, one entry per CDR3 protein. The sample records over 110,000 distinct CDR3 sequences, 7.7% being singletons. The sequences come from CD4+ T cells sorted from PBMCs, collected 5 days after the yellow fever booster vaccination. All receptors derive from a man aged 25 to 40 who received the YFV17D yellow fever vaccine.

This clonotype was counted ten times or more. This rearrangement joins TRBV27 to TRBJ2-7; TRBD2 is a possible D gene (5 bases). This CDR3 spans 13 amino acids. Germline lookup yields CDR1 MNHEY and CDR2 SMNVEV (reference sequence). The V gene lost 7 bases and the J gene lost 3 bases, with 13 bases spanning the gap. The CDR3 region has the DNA TGTGCCAGCAAAGAGGGCAGCCGCTACGAGCAGTACTTC. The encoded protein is CASKEGSRYEQYF.

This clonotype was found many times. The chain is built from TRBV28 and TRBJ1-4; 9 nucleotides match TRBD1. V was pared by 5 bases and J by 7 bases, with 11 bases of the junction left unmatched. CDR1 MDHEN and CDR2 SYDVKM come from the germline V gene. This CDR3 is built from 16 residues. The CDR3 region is CASSPSPGQGSEKLFF. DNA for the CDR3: TGTGCCAGCAGTCCCTCGCCGGGACAGGGAAGTGAAAAACTGTTTTTT. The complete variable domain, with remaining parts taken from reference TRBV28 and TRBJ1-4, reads DVKVTQSSRYLVKRTGEKVFLECVQDMDHENMFWYRQDPGLGLRLIYFSYDVKMKEKGDIPEGYSVSREKKERFSLILESASTNQTSMYLCASSPSPGQGSEKLFFGSGTQLSVL.

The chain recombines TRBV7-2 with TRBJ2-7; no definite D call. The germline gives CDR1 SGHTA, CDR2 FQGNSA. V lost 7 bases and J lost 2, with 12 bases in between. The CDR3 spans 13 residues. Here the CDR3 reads CASTSRDPYEQYF. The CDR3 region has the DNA TGTGCCAGCACGTCTAGAGACCCCTACGAGCAGTACTTC.

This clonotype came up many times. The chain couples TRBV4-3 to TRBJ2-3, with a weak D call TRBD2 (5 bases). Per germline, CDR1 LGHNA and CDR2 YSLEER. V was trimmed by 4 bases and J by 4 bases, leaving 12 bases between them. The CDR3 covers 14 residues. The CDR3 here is CASSPEGAPDTQYF. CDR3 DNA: TGCGCCAGCAGCCCAGAGGGCGCACCAGATACGCAGTATTTT.

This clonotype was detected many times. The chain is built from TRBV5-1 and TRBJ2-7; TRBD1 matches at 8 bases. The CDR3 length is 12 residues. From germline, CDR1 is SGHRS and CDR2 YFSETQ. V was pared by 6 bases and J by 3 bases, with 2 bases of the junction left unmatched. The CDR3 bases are TGCGCCAGCACAGGGACAGGCTACGAGCAGTACTTC. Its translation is CASTGTGYEQYF.

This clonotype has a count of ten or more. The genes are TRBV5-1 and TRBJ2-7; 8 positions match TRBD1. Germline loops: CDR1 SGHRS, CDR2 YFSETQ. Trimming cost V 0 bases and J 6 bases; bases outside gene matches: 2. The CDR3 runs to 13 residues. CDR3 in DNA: TGCGCCAGCAGCTTGGCCAGGGGGCGCGAGCAGTACTTC. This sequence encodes CASSLARGREQYF.

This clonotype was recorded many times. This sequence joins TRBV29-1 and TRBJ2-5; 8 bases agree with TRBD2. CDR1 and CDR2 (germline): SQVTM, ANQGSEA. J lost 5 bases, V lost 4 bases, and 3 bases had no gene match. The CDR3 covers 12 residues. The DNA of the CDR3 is TGCAGCGTTGGGACTAGCTGGGAGACCCAGTACTTC. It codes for CSVGTSWETQYF.

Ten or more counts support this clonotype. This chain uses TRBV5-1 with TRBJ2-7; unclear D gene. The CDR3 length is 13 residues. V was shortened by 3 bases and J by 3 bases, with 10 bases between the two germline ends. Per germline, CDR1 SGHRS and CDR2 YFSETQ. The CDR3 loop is CASSWDSGYEQYF. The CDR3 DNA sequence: TGCGCCAGCAGCTGGGATTCGGGCTACGAGCAGTACTTC.

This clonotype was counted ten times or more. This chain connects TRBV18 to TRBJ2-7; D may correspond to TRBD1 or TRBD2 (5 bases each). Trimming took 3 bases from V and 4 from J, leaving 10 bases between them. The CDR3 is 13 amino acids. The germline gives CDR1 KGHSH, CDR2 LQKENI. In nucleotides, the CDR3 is TGTGCCAGCTCACCGGCGTGGGGGTACGAGCAGTACTTC. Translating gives CASSPAWGYEQYF.

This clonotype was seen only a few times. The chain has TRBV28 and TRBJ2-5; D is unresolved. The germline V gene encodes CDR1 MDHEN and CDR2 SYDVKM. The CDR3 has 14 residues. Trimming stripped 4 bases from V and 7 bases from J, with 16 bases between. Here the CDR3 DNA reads TGTGCCAGCAGTTCCCCCCAGCGATCGGGGACCCAGTACTTC. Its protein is CASSSPQRSGTQYF.

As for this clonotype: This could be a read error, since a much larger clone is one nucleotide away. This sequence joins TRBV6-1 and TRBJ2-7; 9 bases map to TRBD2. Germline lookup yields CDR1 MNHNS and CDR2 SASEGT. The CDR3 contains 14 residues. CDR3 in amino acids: CASTGTSSTYEQNF. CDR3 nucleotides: TGTGCCAGCACTGGGACTAGCTCAACTTACGAGCAGAACTTC.

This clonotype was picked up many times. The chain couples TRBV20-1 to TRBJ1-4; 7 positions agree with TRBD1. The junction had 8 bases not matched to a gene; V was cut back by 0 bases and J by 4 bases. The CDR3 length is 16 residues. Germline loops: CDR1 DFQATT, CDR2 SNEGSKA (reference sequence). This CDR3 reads CSARDYWGTVNEKLFF. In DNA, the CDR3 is TGCAGTGCTAGAGATTACTGGGGGACAGTTAATGAAAAACTGTTTTTT.

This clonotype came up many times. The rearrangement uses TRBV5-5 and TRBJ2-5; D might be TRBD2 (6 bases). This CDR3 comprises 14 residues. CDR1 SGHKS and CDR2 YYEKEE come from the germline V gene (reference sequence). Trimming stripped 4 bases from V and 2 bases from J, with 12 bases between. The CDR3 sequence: CASSRAGPQETQYF. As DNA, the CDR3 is TGTGCCAGCAGCCGGGCGGGACCACAAGAGACCCAGTACTTC. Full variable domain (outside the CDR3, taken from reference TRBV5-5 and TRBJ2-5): DAGVTQSPTHLIKTRGQQVTLRCSPISGHKSVSWYQQVLGQGPQFIFQYYEKEERGRGNFPDRFSARQFPNYSSELNVNALLLGDSALYLCASSRAGPQETQYFGPGTRLLVL.

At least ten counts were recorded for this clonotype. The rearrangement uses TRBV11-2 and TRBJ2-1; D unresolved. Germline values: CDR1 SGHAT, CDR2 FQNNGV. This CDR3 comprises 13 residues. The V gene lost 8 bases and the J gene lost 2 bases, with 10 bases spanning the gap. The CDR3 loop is CASAPGPYNEQFF. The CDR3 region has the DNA TGTGCCAGCGCGCCGGGCCCCTACAATGAGCAGTTCTTC.

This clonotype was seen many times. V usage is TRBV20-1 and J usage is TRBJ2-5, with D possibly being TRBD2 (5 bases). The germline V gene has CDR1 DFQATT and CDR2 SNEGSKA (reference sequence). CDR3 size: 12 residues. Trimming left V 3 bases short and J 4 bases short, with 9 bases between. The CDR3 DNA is TGCAGTGCTAGTTCGGCGGGAGAGACCCAGTACTTC. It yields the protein CSASSAGETQYF.

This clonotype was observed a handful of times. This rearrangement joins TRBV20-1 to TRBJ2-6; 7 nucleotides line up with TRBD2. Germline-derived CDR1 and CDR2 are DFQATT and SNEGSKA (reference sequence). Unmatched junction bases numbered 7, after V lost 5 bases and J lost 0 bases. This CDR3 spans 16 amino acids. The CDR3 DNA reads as TGCAGTGCTTCCTCCGGCGGGAGCTCTGGGGCCAACGTCCTGACTTTC. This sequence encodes CSASSGGSSGANVLTF.

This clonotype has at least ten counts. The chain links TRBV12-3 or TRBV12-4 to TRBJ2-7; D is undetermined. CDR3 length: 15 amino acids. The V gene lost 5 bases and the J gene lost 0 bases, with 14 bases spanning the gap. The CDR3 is CASSAAEFSSYEQYF. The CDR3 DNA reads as TGTGCCAGCAGTGCCGCGGAGTTTAGCTCCTACGAGCAGTACTTC.

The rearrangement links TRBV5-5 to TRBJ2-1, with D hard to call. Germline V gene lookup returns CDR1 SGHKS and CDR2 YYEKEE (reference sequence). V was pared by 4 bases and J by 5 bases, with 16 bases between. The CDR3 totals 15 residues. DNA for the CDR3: TGTGCCAGCAGCCCCAGGCCCCCCTGGGACAATGAGCAGTTCTTC. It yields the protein CASSPRPPWDNEQFF.

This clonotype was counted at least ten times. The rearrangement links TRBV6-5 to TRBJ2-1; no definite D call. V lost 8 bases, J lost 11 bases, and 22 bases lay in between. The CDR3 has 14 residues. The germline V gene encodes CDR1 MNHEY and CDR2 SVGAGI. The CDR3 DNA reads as TGTGCCAGCCAGCCGGGCTCTTACGACTGGCAGCAGTTCTTC. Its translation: CASQPGSYDWQQFF.

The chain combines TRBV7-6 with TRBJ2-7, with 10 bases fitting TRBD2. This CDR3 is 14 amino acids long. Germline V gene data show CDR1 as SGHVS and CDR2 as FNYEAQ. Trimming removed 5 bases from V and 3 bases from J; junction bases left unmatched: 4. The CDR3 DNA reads TGTGCCAGCAGCCCCTTAGCGGGGGGCTACGAGCAGTACTTC. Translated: CASSPLAGGYEQYF.

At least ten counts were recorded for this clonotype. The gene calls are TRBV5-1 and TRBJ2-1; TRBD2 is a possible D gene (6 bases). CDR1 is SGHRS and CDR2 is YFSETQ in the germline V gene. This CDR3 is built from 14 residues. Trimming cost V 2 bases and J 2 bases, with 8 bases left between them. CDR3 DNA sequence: TGCGCCAGCAGCTTTCTAGCGACCTACAATGAGCAGTTCTTC. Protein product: CASSFLATYNEQFF.